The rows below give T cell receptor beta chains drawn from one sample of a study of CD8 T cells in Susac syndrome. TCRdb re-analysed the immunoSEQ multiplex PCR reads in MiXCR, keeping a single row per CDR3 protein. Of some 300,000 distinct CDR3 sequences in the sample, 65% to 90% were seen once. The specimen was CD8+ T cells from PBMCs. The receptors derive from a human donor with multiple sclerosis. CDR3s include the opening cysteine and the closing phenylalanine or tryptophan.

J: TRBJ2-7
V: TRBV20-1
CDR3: CSARDFVRDSVFDEQYF

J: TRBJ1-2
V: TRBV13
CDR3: CASSSRDGYGYTF

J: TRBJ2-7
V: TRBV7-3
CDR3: CASSLYPPPDEQYF

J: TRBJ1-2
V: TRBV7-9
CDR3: CASSLGSQGPGYTF

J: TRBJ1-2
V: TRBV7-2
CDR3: CASSLGAPNYGYTF

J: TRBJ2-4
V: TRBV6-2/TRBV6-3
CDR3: CASSNPPLKTKNIQYF

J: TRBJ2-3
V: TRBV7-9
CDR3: CASSLSSGRAKDTQYF

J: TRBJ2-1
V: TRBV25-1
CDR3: CASRASGNNEQFF

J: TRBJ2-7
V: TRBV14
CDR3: CASSWTSGEHSYEQYF

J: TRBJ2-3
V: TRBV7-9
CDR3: CASSLDSHTDTQYF

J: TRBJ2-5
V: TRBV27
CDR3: CASSLGDSQETQYF

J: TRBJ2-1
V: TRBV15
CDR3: CATSSRFSLGLAGVEQFF

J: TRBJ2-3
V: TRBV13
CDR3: CASSPLVGPVGDTQYF

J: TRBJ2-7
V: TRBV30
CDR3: CAWSVQGVIYEQYF

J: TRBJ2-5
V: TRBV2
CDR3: CASSDPASGRETQYF

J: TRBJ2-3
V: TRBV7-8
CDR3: CASGGNRQGTITDTQYF

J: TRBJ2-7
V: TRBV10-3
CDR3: CAISVAGATYEQYF

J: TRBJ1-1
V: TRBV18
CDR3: CASSPPSRTEAFF

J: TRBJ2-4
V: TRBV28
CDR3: CASNRGFGGENIQYF

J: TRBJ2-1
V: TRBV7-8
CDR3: CASSAGLAVLNEQFF

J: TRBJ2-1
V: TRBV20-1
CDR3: CSAPEDHNDNEQFF

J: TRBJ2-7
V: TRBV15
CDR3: CATSRDWGYEQYF

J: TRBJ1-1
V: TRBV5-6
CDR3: CASSFGDGRAEAFF

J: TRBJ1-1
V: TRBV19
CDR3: CASSMYDRGTPEAFF

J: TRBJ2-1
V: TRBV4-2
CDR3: CASSQGAYLNEQFF

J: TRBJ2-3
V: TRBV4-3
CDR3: CASSEGLAGYTDTQYF

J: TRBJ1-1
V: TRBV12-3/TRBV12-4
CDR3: CATGVGLVKAFF

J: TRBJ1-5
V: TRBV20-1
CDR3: CSARESRIEYQPQHF

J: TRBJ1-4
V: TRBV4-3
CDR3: CASSQDRNEKLFF

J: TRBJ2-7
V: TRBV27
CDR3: CASSPDLETYEQYF

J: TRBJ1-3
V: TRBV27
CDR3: CASSPSSGNTIYF

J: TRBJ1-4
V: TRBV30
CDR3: CAWSENDVKLFF

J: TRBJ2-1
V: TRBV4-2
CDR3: CASIQDRVSYNEQFF

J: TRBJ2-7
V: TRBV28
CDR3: CASSVGQGNFEQYF

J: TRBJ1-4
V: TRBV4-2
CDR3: CASSQEGLEKLFF

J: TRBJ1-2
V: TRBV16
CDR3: CASSLRTGGYGYTF

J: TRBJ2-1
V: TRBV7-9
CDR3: CASSSYFRDLNEQFF

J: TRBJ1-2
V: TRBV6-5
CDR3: CASSWGTASNYGYTF

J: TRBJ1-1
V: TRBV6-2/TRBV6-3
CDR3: CASSTTVMNTEAFF

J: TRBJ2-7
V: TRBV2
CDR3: CASEPGQGIYEQYF

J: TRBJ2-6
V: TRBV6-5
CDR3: CASSYDSSGANVLTF

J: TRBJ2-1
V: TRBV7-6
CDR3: CASSLYITGDSYNEQFF

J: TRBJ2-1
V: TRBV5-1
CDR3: CASTASGAYNEQFF

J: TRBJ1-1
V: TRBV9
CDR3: CASSVVPHPGTEAFF

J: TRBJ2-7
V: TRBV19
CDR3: CASSLQGFAYEQYF

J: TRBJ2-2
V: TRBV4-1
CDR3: CASTTDGEDTGELFF

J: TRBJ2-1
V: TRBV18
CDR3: CASSPSGRGPYNEQFF

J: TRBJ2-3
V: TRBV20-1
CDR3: CSARQGSLTDTQYF

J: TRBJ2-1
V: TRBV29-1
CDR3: CSVEGLAGHNEQFF

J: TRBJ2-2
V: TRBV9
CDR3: CASSVTVNTGELFF

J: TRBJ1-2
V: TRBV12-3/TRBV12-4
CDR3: CASTQVADRSYGYTF

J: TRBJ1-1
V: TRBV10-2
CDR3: CASSEEGITEAFF